The following is a T cell receptor beta chain sequence with its context. The sample belongs to a study of T cells in localized non-small cell lung cancer. Germline CDR1 MNHEY, CDR2 SVGAGI. Trimming took 4 bases from V and 5 from J; bases not matched to a gene: 4. The length of the CDR3 is 15 residues. Data came from immunoSEQ multiplex PCR; TCRdb stores just in-frame clones and leaves some out. The sample shows around 83,000 clones, approximately 88% of them seen only once. The TCR sequence derives from a man aged 35 to 70 with stage I squamous cell lung carcinoma. The chain employs TRBV6-5 and TRBJ2-3; 12 nucleotides agree with TRBD1. Specimen: peripheral blood, collected before any cancer treatment. CDR3 amino acids: CASSFGDRGRDTQYF. The CDR3, as DNA: TGTGCCAGCAGTTTCGGGGACAGGGGGCGAGATACGCAGTATTTT.